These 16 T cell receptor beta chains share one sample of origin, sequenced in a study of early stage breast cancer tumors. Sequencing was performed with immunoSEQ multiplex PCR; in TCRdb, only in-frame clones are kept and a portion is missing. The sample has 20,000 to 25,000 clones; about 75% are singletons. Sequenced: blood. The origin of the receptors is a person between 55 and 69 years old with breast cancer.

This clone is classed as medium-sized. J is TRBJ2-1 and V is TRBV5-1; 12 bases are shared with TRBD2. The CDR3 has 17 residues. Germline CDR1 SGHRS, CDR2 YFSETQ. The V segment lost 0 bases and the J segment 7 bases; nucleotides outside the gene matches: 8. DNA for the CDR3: TGCGCCAGCAGCTTGGCCCCGCTAGCGGGAGGGTTTAATGAGCAGTTCTTC. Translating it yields CASSLAPLAGGFNEQFF.

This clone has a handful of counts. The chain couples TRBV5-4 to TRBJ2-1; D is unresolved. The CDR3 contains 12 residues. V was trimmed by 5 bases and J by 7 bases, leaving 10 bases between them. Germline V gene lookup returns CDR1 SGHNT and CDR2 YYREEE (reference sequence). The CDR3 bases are TGTGCCAGCAGTCGGCAGGAAAATGAGCAGTTCTTC. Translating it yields CASSRQENEQFF.

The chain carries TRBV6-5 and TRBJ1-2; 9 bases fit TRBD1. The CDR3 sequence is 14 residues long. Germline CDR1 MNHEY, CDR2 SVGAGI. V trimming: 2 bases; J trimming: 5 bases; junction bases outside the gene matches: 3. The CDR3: CASSYGQGIYGYTF. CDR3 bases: TGTGCCAGCAGTTACGGACAGGGGATTTATGGCTACACCTTC.

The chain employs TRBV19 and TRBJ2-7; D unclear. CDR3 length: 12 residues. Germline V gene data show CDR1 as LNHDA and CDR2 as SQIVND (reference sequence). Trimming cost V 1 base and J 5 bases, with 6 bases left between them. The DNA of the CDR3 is TGTGCCAGTAGTATAGGAACTAACGAGCAGTACTTC. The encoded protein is CASSIGTNEQYF.

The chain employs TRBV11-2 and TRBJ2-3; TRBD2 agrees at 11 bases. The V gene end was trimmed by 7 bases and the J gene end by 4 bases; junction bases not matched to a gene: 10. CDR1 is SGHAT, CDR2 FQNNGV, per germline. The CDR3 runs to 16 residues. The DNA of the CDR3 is TGTGCCAGCAACCCGGCAACTAGCGGGGGTCCAGATACGCAGTATTTT. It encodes CASNPATSGGPDTQYF.

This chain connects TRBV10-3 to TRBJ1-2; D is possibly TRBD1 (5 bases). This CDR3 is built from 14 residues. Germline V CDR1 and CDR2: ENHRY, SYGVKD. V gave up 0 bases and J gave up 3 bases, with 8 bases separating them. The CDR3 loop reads CAISESTAHYGYTF. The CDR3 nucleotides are TGTGCCATCAGTGAGTCGACAGCCCACTATGGCTACACCTTC.

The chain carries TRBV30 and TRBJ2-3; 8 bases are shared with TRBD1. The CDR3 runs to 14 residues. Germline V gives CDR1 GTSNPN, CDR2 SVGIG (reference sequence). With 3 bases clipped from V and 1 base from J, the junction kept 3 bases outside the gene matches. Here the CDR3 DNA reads TGTGCCTGGAGCGAGACAGGGGGCACAGATACGCAGTATTTT. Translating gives CAWSETGGTDTQYF.

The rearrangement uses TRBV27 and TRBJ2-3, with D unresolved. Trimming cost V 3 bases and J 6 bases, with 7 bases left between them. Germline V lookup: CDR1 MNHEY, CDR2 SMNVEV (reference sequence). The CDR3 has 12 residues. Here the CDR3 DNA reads TGTGCCAGCAGTTTCCTTCGGGATACGCAGTATTTT. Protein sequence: CASSFLRDTQYF.

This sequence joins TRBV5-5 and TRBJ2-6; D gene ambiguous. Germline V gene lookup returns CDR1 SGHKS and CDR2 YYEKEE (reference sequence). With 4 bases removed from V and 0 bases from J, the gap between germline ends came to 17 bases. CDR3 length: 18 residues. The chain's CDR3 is CASSPVGTPSSGANVLTF. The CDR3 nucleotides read TGTGCCAGCAGCCCAGTCGGAACCCCAAGCTCTGGGGCCAACGTCCTGACTTTC.

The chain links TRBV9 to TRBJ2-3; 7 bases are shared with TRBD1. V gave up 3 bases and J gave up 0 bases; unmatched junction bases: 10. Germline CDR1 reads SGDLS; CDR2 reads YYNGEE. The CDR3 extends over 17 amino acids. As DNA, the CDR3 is TGTGCCAGCAGCGCGGGACAGCGAACATTTAGCACAGATACGCAGTATTTT. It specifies CASSAGQRTFSTDTQYF.

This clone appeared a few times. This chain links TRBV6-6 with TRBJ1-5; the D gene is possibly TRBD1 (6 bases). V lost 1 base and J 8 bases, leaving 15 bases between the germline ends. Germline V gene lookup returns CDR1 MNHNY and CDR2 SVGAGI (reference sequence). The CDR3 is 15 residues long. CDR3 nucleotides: TGTGCCAGCAGTTACTTTTCAGGGGAGGAAAAGCCCCAGCATTTT. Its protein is CASSYFSGEEKPQHF.

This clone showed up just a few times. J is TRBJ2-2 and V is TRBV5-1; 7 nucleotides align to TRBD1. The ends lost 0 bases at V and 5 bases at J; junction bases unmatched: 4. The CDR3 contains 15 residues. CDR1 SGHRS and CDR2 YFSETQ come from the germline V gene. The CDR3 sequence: CASSLVTGETGELFF. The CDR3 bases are TGCGCCAGCAGCTTGGTAACAGGGGAAACCGGGGAGCTGTTTTTT.

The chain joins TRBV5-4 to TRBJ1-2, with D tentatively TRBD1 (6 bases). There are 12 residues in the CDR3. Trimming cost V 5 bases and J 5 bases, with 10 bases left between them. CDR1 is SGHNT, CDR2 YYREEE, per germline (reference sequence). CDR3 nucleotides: TGTGCCAGCAGACAGGGCGAATATGGCTACACCTTC. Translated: CASRQGEYGYTF.

The CDR3 region is CASSIQINYGYTF. The DNA for the CDR3 is TGTGCCAGTAGTATTCAGATTAACTATGGCTACACCTTC. This rearrangement joins TRBV19 to TRBJ1-2; D ambiguous. Germline values: CDR1 LNHDA, CDR2 SQIVND (reference sequence). CDR3 length: 13 residues. Trimming took 3 bases from V and 1 from J, leaving 6 bases between them.

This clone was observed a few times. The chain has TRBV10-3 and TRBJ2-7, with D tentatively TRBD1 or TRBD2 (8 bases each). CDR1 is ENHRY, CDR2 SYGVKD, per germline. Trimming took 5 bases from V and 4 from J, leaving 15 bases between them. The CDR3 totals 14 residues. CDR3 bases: TGTGCCATCAGTATTAGCGGGACAGGATACGAGCAGTACTTC. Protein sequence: CAISISGTGYEQYF.

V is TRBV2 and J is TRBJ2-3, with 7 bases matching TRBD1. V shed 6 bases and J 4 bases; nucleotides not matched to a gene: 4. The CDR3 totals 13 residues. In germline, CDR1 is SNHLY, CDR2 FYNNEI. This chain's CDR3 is CASRVGGPDTQYF. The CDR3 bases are TGTGCCAGCAGAGTAGGGGGCCCAGATACGCAGTATTTT.